This T cell receptor (beta chain) comes out of a study of shared clonotypes between healthy human individuals. Study results and caveats: Clonotype sharing across a few donors was observed for 4% to 5.5% of naive CD4 clonotypes. Naive subsets, compared against memory subsets, generally had larger estimated richness values. Rarefaction analysis demonstrated incomplete sorted-subset sequencing notwithstanding large depth.

As regards this clone: Its matching antigen is unknown.

Assay: immunoSEQ multiplex PCR; the TCRdb copy retains only in-frame clones and omits some. The table lists approximately 1.5 million clones, roughly 98% of them singletons. V was clipped by 4 bases and J by 6 bases, with 18 bases between them. The CDR3 loop spans 15 amino acids. Germline V CDR1 and CDR2: MNHEY, SMNVEV (reference sequence). Sequencing input: naive CD4+ T cells sorted from blood. The subset is: CD45RA+ positively selected. The receptor's source is a man aged 25 to 45 in good health. This chain uses TRBV27 with TRBJ1-2; maybe TRBD1 (5 bases). The CDR3 protein is CASSYLPQGEDGYTF. CDR3 sequence (DNA): TGTGCCAGCAGTTACCTACCTCAGGGAGAGGATGGCTACACCTTC.